What follows are 27 T cell receptor beta chains derived from one specimen sequenced in a study of blood T cell repertoires in COVID-19. The data were produced by immunoSEQ multiplex PCR, yet TCRdb's version contains in-frame clones alone and is incomplete. The sample yields roughly 150,000 clones, roughly nine tenths seen once. The sequenced sample was peripheral blood. These receptors were obtained from a woman aged 55 to 70 with active COVID-19.

The chain employs TRBV11-2 and TRBJ2-4, with 8 bases that match TRBD1. After removal of 4 bases from V and 0 bases from J, the junction contained 8 bases not matched to a gene. Germline V gene sequence: CDR1 SGHAT, CDR2 FQNNGV. The CDR3 length is 17 residues. CDR3 DNA sequence: TGTGCCAGCAGCTCCCGGACAGGGTGGATAGCCAAAAACATTCAGTACTTC. The encoded protein is CASSSRTGWIAKNIQYF.

V usage is TRBV28 and J usage is TRBJ2-3; 11 positions match TRBD1. There are 14 residues in the CDR3. Germline assignment: CDR1 MDHEN and CDR2 SYDVKM. The junction had 7 bases not matched to a gene; V was cut back by 5 bases and J by 9 bases. CDR3 sequence: CASSPPDRGRTQYF. The CDR3, as DNA: TGTGCCAGCAGTCCCCCGGACAGGGGGCGAACGCAGTATTTT.

This chain uses TRBV6-2 or TRBV6-3 with TRBJ2-3; 9 nucleotides line up with TRBD1. Per germline, CDR1 MNHEY and CDR2 SVGEGT. The CDR3 is made up of 16 amino acids. J gave up 2 bases and V 2 bases, and 5 bases lay outside the gene matches. For the CDR3, the DNA is TGTGCCAGCAGTTACGGGACAGGGTGGTACACAGATACGCAGTATTTT. Translated: CASSYGTGWYTDTQYF.

This sequence joins TRBV7-9 and TRBJ2-7; 9 bases match TRBD2. Trimming took 1 base from V and 2 from J; bases not matched to a gene: 3. The V gene's germline CDR1 is SEHNR and CDR2 FQNEAQ (reference sequence). The CDR3 consists of 15 residues. The CDR3 nucleotides read TGTGCCAGCAGCTTAGGGCTAGCGGGAACCTACGAGCAGTACTTC. Translation gives CASSLGLAGTYEQYF.

The chain recombines TRBV2 with TRBJ1-5; D unresolved. In germline, CDR1 is SNHLY, CDR2 FYNNEI. The CDR3 is 15 residues long. Trimming cost V 4 bases and J 2 bases, with 12 bases left between them. The CDR3: CASSGMPRGNQPQHF. In nucleotides, the CDR3 is TGTGCCAGCAGTGGTATGCCTCGGGGCAATCAGCCCCAGCATTTT.

V and J are TRBV2 and TRBJ2-3; D not resolved. The CDR3 covers 17 residues. The germline CDR1 and CDR2 sequences are SNHLY and FYNNEI. The V end lost 0 bases, the J end lost 2 bases, and 15 bases lay between the germline ends. This CDR3 reads CASSEALPRLYTDTQYF. Written as DNA, the CDR3 is TGTGCCAGCAGTGAAGCGCTTCCGAGACTCTACACAGATACGCAGTATTTT. The whole variable domain, remainder taken from reference TRBV2 and TRBJ2-3, is EPEVTQTPSHQVTQMGQEVILRCVPISNHLYFYWYRQILGQKVEFLVSFYNNEISEKSEIFDDQFSVERPDGSNFTLKIRSTKLEDSAMYFCASSEALPRLYTDTQYFGPGTRLTVL.

J is TRBJ2-7 and V is TRBV27, with 7 positions matching TRBD1. The CDR3 loop spans 14 amino acids. Trimming cost V 6 bases and J 4 bases; bases outside gene matches: 9. Germline CDR1 MNHEY, CDR2 SMNVEV (reference sequence). CDR3 DNA: TGTGCCAGCAGCCCTCAGACAGGGCCGTACGAGCAGTACTTC. It encodes CASSPQTGPYEQYF.

The table lists this clone with a few counts. V and J are TRBV7-9 and TRBJ2-7; 13 bases are a match to TRBD2. CDR1 and CDR2 from the germline V gene are SEHNR and FQNEAQ (reference sequence). The CDR3 has 15 amino acids. Losses at the gene ends were 6 bases for V and 6 bases for J; bases not matched to a gene: 8. The CDR3: CASRDLGLAGPEQYF. Here the CDR3 DNA reads TGTGCCAGCAGGGACCTGGGACTAGCGGGACCCGAGCAGTACTTC.

The chain carries TRBV11-2 and TRBJ2-7; 8 bases are shared with TRBD1. CDR1 and CDR2 (germline): SGHAT, FQNNGV. V lost 1 base, J lost 6 bases, and 5 bases stayed unmatched. The CDR3 consists of 14 residues. The CDR3 DNA follows: TGTGCCAGCAGCTTAGTCGGGACAGGCTCCGAGCAGTACTTC. The encoded protein is CASSLVGTGSEQYF.

The chain has TRBV2 and TRBJ2-7; a possible D gene is TRBD2 (5 bases). From germline, CDR1 is SNHLY and CDR2 FYNNEI. The CDR3 runs 12 residues. V lost 7 bases and J lost 3, with 10 bases in between. CDR3 nucleotide sequence: TGTGCCAGCACCTACGGAGGCTACGAGCAGTACTTC. Its translation: CASTYGGYEQYF.

The chain links TRBV5-4 to TRBJ1-5; 11 nucleotides match TRBD1. The CDR3 sequence is 15 residues long. Per the germline V gene, CDR1 is SGHNT and CDR2 is YYREEE (reference sequence). The J segment lost 5 bases and the V segment lost 3 bases, leaving 4 bases of the junction unmatched. In DNA, the CDR3 is TGTGCCAGCAGCTGGGGGGACAGGGGGGATCAGCCCCAGCATTTT. Residues: CASSWGDRGDQPQHF.

The rearrangement joins TRBV5-6 to TRBJ1-5; D may be TRBD1 (5 bases). Germline lookup yields CDR1 SGHDT and CDR2 YYEEEE. The V end lost 0 bases, the J end lost 11 bases, and 15 bases lay between the germline ends. This CDR3 region has 14 residues. CDR3 DNA: TGTGCCAGCAGCTTGGCGACGGAGCCCAGGGCCCAGCATTTT. Its translation: CASSLATEPRAQHF.

The chain links TRBV18 to TRBJ2-7; possibly TRBD1 for D (5 bases). Looked up from germline, CDR1 is KGHSH and CDR2 is LQKENI. This CDR3 comprises 12 residues. Trimming took 3 bases from V and 6 from J, leaving 9 bases between them. CDR3 in DNA: TGTGCCAGCTCACCGATGGGGCGCGAGCAGTACTTC. Translation gives CASSPMGREQYF.

V usage is TRBV5-6 and J usage is TRBJ2-1; the match to TRBD2 covers 9 bases. The J segment lost 5 bases and the V segment lost 0 bases, leaving 15 bases of the junction unmatched. CDR1 is SGHDT and CDR2 is YYEEEE in the germline V gene. The CDR3 is 19 residues long. The CDR3 nucleotides read TGTGCCAGCAGCTTGGCGGCTAGCGGGATCAAGGCCACACACAATGAGCAGTTCTTC. Encoded protein: CASSLAASGIKATHNEQFF.

The gene calls are TRBV12-2 and TRBJ2-3; TRBD2 is the table's D call, not checked against the DNA. TRBV12-2 has pseudogene status. The CDR3 length is 19 residues. The CDR3 region is CASRWEVASGRTCTDTQYF. The CDR3 bases are TGTGCAAGTCGTTGGGAGGTGGCTAGCGGGAGGACCTGCACAGATACGCAGTATTTT.

The chain combines TRBV6-2 or TRBV6-3 with TRBJ2-5; D perhaps matches TRBD2 (5 bases). There are 14 residues in the CDR3. Trimming pared 2 bases from V and 9 bases from J, leaving 16 bases between. The germline CDR1 and CDR2 sequences are MNHEY and SVGEGT. The CDR3 sequence is CASSYGSFLEAQYF. The CDR3 DNA reads as TGTGCCAGCAGTTACGGGTCTTTCTTGGAGGCCCAGTACTTC.

The chain employs TRBV27 and TRBJ2-7; 11 bases match TRBD2. Germline assignment: CDR1 MNHEY and CDR2 SMNVEV (reference sequence). Trimming at V came to 5 bases and at J to 5 bases, leaving 8 bases not matched to a gene. The CDR3 loop spans 15 amino acids. The DNA for the CDR3 is TGTGCCAGCAGTCTTAGCGGGAGGGCCTCTAACGAGCAGTACTTC. This codes for CASSLSGRASNEQYF.

The chain has TRBV5-1 and TRBJ2-3; D perhaps matches TRBD1 (6 bases). The CDR3 is made up of 16 amino acids. Trimming cost V 0 bases and J 4 bases, with 15 bases left between them. Germline CDR1 is SGHRS and CDR2 is YFSETQ. This CDR3 is CASSLEPPGTSDTQYF. The DNA for the CDR3 is TGCGCCAGCAGCTTGGAACCTCCGGGGACATCAGATACGCAGTATTTT.

V is TRBV27 and J is TRBJ1-4; the D is unclear. The V and J ends lost 3 bases and 8 bases respectively, with 7 bases between them. The CDR3 runs 12 residues. Germline CDR1 and CDR2: MNHEY and SMNVEV (reference sequence). CDR3 bases: TGTGCCAGCAGTTTGGAGGGAGAAAAACTGTTTTTT. Its translation: CASSLEGEKLFF.

The V and J genes are TRBV2 and TRBJ1-2, with 7 bases fitting TRBD1. The germline V gene encodes CDR1 SNHLY and CDR2 FYNNEI. The CDR3 sequence is 13 residues long. V trimming: 6 bases; J trimming: 6 bases; junction bases outside the gene matches: 7. The CDR3 DNA sequence: TGTGCCAGCAGCTACGACAGGGAGAATGGCTACACCTTC. This gives the protein CASSYDRENGYTF.

This clone was observed a few times. The genes are TRBV3-1 (or the pseudogene TRBV3-2) and TRBJ1-2; D possibly corresponds to TRBD1 (6 bases). V lost 1 base and J 2 bases, leaving 8 bases between the germline ends. CDR1 and CDR2 (germline): LGHDT, YNNKEL (reference sequence). CDR3 length equals 14 residues. CDR3 region: CASSQGTGNYGYTF. The CDR3 coding sequence is TGTGCCAGCAGCCAAGGAACAGGGAACTATGGCTACACCTTC.

This clone was observed a single time. This rearrangement joins TRBV19 to TRBJ1-1, with 8 bases fitting TRBD1. The V gene end was trimmed by 8 bases and the J gene end by 5 bases; junction bases not matched to a gene: 7. This CDR3 is 13 amino acids long. From germline, CDR1 is LNHDA and CDR2 SQIVND (reference sequence). In DNA, the CDR3 is TGTGCCAGTCAGGGGGCGAGAAATACTGAAGCTTTCTTT. Its translation is CASQGARNTEAFF.

This clone was picked up a small number of times. This chain uses TRBV3-1 (or the pseudogene TRBV3-2) with TRBJ1-4, with no clear D. This CDR3 is built from 15 residues. Per the germline V gene, CDR1 is LGHDT and CDR2 is YNNKEL (reference sequence). Trimming removed 0 bases from V and 4 bases from J, with 9 bases in between. The CDR3 DNA sequence: TGTGCCAGCAGCCAAGATCCGGTTTTTAATGAAAAACTGTTTTTT. It encodes CASSQDPVFNEKLFF.

The rearrangement joins TRBV7-2 to TRBJ2-4, with D maybe TRBD2 (6 bases). V lost 5 bases to trimming and J lost 9 bases, with 17 bases between them. Germline CDR1 SGHTA, CDR2 FQGNSA. The CDR3 is made up of 14 amino acids. CDR3 protein: CASSPGLPPGIQYF. The CDR3 region has the DNA TGTGCCAGCAGCCCAGGACTACCTCCGGGCATTCAGTACTTC.

The V and J genes are TRBV3-1 (or the pseudogene TRBV3-2) and TRBJ1-1; 8 bases are a match to TRBD1. The CDR3 length is 16 residues. In germline, CDR1 is LGHDT, CDR2 YNNKEL (reference sequence). V lost 4 bases, J lost 0 bases, and 7 bases stayed unmatched. DNA of the CDR3: TGTGCCAGCAGCCCAACAGGGGGAAGAATGAACACTGAAGCTTTCTTT. It encodes CASSPTGGRMNTEAFF.

This rearrangement joins TRBV5-6 to TRBJ2-7; D call uncertain. CDR1 and CDR2 from the germline V gene are SGHDT and YYEEEE. The germline V and J ends were trimmed by 3 bases and 2 bases, with 6 bases remaining between them. The CDR3 has 12 residues. The CDR3 region has the DNA TGTGCCAGCAGCTCGGTAACCTACGAGCAGTACTTC. This sequence encodes CASSSVTYEQYF.

This clone is a singleton in its sample. The rearrangement joins TRBV6-2 or TRBV6-3 to TRBJ1-5; 8 nucleotides align to TRBD1. The germline V gene has CDR1 MNHEY and CDR2 SVGEGT. The junction had 9 bases not matched to a gene; V was cut back by 2 bases and J by 6 bases. The CDR3 runs to 16 residues. CDR3: CASSYGRTGGIQPQHF. Here the CDR3 DNA reads TGTGCCAGCAGTTACGGGCGAACAGGGGGGATTCAGCCCCAGCATTTT.